This T cell receptor beta chain was sequenced for a study of blood T cells in healthy people across ages. Trimming removed 3 bases from V and 0 bases from J; junction bases left unmatched: 16. The CDR3 extends over 19 amino acids. The germline CDR1 and CDR2 sequences are DFQATT and SNEGSKA (reference sequence). A word on this clonotype: Its antigen is as yet unknown.

Study conclusions and caveats: Age advanced and TCR beta diversity per million T cells fell, roughly linearly.

The study recruited healthy Caucasian donors from Russia who were aged about 6 to 90. Alongside a J-beta primer mix, a sample-barcoded 5' primer served in a second PCR lasting about 7 to 12 cycles. Each cDNA molecule carried a tag from a template-switch adaptor that contained 12 random nucleotides. Via MiXCR, TCRdb re-called the 5' RACE reads, giving one row per CDR3 protein. Among 700,000 to 950,000 distinct CDR3 sequences, roughly two fifths were seen once, and the ten largest hold more than 20%. Source material: blood. The rearrangement joins TRBV20-1 to TRBJ2-1; 8 nucleotides agree with TRBD2. The TCR was taken from an older woman in good health. For the CDR3, the DNA is TGCAGTGCTAGTGTGGTTAGCGGGACAACTCCGAGCTCCTACAATGAGCAGTTCTTC. This gives the protein CSASVVSGTTPSSYNEQFF.